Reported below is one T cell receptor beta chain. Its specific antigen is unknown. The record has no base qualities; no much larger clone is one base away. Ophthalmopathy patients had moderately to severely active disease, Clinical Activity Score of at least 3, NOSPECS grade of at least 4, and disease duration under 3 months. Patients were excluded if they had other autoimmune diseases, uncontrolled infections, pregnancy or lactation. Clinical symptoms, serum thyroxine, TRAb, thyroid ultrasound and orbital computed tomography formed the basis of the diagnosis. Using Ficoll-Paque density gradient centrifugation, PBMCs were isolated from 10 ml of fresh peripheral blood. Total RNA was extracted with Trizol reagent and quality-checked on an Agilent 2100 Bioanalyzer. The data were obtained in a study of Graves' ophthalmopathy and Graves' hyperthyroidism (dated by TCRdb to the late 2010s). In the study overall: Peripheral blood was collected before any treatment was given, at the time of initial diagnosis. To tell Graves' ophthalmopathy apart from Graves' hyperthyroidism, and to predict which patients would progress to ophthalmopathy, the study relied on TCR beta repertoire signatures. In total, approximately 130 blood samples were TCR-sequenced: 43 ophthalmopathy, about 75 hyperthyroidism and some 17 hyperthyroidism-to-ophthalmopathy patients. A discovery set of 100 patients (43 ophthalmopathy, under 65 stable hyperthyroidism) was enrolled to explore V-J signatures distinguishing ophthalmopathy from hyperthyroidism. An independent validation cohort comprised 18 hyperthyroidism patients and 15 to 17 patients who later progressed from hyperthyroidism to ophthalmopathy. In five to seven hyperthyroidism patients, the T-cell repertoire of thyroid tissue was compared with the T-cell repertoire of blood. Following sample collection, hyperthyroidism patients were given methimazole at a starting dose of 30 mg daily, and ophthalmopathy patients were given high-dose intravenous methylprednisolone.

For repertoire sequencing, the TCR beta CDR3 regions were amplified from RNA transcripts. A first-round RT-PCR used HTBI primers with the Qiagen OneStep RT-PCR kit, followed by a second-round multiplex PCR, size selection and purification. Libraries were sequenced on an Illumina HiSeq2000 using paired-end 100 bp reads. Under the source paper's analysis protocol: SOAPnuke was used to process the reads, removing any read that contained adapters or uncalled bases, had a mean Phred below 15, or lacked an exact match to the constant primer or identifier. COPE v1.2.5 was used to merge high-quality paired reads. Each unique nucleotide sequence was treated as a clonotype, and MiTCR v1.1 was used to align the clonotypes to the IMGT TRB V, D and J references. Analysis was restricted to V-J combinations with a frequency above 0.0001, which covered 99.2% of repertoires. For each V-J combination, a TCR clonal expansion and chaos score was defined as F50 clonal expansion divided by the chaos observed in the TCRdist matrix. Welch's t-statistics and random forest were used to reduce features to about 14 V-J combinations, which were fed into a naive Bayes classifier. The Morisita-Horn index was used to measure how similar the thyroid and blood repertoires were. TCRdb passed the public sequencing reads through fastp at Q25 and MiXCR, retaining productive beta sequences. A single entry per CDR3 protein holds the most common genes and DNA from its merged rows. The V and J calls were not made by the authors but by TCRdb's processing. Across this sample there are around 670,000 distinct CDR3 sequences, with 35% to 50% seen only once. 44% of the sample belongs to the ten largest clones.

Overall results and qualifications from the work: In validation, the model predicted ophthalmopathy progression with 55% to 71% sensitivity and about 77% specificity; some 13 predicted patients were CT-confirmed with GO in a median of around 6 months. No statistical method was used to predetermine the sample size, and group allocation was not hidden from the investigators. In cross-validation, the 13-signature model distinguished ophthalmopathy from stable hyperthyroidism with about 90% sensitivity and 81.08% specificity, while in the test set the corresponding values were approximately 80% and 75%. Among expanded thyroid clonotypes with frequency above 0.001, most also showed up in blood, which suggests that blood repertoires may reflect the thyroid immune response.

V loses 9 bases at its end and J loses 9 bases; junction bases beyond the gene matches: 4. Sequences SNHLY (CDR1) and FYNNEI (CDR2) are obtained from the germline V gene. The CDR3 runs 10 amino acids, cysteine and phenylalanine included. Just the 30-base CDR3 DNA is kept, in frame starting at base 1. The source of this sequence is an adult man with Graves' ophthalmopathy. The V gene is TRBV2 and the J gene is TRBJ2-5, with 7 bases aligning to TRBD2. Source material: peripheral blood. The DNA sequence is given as TGTGCCAGTAAGCGGGACGCCCAGTACTTC. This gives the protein CASKRDAQYF.